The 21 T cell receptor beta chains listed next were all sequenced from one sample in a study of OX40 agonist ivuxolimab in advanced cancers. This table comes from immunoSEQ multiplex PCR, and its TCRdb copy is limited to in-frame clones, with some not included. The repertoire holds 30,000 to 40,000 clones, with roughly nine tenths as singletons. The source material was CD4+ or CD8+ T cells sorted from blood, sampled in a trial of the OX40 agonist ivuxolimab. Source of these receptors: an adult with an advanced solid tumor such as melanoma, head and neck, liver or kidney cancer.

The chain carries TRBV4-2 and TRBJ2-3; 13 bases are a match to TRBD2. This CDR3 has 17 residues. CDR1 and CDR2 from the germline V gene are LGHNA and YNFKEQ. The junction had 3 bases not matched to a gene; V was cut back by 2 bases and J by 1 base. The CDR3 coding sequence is TGTGCCAGCAGCCAACCCGGACTAGCGGGGGGCACAGATACGCAGTATTTT. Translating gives CASSQPGLAGGTDTQYF.

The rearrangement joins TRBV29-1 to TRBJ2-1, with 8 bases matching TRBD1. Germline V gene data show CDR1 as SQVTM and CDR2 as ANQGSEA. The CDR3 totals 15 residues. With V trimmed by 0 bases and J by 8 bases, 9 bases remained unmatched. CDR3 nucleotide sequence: TGCAGCGTTGAAGAGGGCAGGGGGCAAGTCGATGAGCAGTTCTTC. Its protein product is CSVEEGRGQVDEQFF.

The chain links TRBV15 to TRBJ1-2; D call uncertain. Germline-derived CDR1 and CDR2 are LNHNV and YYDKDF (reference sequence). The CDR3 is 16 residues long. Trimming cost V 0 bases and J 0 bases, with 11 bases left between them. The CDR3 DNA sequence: TGTGCCACCAGCAGAGATCAGGCGGTAGCTAACTATGGCTACACCTTC. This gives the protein CATSRDQAVANYGYTF. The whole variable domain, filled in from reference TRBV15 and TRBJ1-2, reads DAMVIQNPRYQVTQFGKPVTLSCSQTLNHNVMYWYQQKSSQAPKLLFHYYDKDFNNEADTPDNFQSRRPNTSFCFLDIRSPGLGDTAMYLCATSRDQAVANYGYTFGSGTRLTVV.

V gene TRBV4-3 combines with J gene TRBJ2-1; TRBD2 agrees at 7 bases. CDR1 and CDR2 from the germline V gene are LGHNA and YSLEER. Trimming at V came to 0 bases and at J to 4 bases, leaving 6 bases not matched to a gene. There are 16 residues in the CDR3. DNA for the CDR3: TGCGCCAGCAGCCAAGATTCGGGGGGAGGATACAATGAGCAGTTCTTC. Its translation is CASSQDSGGGYNEQFF.

The CDR3 sequence: CASSGDSYEQYF. The CDR3 DNA sequence: TGTGCCAGTAGTGGGGACTCCTACGAGCAGTACTTC. The chain carries TRBV19 and TRBJ2-7; D gene uncertain. CDR3 length: 12 amino acids. V was shortened by 5 bases and J by 0 bases, with 5 bases between the two germline ends. Germline V gene sequence: CDR1 LNHDA, CDR2 SQIVND (reference sequence).

This CDR3 reads CASSVDAGDYNEQFF. The CDR3 nucleotides read TGTGCCAGCAGCGTGGATGCGGGAGACTACAATGAGCAGTTCTTC. The chain carries TRBV7-3 and TRBJ2-1; 7 nucleotides align to TRBD2. V lost 5 bases, J lost 3 bases, and 7 bases stayed unmatched. The germline CDR1 and CDR2 sequences are SGHTA and FQGTGA. The CDR3 extends over 15 amino acids.

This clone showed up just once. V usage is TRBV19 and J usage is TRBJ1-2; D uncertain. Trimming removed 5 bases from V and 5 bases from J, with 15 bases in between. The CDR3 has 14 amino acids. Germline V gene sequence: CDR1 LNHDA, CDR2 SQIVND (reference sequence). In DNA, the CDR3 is TGTGCCAGTAGTTTTGGGCCAACGGGATATGGCTACACCTTC. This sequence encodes CASSFGPTGYGYTF.

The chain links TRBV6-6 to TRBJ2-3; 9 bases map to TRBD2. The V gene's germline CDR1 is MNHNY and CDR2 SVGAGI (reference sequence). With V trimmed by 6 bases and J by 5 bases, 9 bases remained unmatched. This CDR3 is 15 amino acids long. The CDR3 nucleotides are TGTGCCAGCAGCTTTATAGCGGGGGAAAGAGATACGCAGTATTTT. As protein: CASSFIAGERDTQYF.

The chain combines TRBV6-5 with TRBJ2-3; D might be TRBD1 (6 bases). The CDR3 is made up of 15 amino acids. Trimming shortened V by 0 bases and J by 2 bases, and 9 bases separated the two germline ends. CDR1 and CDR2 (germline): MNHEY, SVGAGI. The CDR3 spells CASSYSGTNTDTQYF. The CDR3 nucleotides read TGTGCCAGCAGTTACTCCGGGACAAACACAGATACGCAGTATTTT.

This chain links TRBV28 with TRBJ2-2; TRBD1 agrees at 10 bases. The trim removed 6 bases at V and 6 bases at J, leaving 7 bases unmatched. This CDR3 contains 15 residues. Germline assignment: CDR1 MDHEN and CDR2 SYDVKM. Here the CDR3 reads CASRLAGTGAGELFF. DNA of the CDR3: TGTGCCAGCAGATTAGCCGGGACAGGGGCCGGGGAGCTGTTTTTT. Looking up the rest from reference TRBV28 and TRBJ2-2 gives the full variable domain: DVKVTQSSRYLVKRTGEKVFLECVQDMDHENMFWYRQDPGLGLRLIYFSYDVKMKEKGDIPEGYSVSREKKERFSLILESASTNQTSMYLCASRLAGTGAGELFFGEGSRLTVL.

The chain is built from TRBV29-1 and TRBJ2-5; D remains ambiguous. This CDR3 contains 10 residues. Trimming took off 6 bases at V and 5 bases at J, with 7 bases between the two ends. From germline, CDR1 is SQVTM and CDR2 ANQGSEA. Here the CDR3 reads CSVPLETQYF. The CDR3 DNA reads TGCAGCGTCCCCCTCGAGACCCAGTACTTC.

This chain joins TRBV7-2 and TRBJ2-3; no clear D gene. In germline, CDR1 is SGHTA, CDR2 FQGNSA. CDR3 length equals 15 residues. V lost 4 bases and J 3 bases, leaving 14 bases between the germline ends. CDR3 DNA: TGTGCCAGCAGCTCCAGGACCTTCCCGACAGATACGCAGTATTTT. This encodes CASSSRTFPTDTQYF.

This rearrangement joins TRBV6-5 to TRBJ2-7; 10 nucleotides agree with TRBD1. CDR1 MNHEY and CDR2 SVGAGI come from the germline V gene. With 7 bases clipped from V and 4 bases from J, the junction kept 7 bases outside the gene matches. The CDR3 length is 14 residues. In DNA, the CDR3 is TGTGCCAGCAAACCGGGACAGGGGCGGTACGAGCAGTACTTC. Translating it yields CASKPGQGRYEQYF.

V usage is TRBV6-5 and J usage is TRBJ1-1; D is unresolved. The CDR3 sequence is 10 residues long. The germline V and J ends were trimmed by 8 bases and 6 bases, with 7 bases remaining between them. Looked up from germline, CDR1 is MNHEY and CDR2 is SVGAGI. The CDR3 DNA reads TGTGCCAGCGGAGTGGCTGAAGCTTTCTTT. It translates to CASGVAEAFF.

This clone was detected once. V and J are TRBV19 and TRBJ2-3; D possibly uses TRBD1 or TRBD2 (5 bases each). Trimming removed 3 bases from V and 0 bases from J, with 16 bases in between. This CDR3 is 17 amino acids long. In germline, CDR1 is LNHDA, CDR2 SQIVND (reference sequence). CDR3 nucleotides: TGTGCCAGTAGTATTTTTGGGGACGGAGACAGCACAGATACGCAGTATTTT. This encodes CASSIFGDGDSTDTQYF.

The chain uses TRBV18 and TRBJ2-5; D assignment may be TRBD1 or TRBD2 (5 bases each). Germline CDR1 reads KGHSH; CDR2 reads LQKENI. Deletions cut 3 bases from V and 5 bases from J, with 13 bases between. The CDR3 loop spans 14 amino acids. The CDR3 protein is CASSPEGRWETQYF. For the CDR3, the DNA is TGTGCCAGCTCACCCGAGGGGCGCTGGGAGACCCAGTACTTC.

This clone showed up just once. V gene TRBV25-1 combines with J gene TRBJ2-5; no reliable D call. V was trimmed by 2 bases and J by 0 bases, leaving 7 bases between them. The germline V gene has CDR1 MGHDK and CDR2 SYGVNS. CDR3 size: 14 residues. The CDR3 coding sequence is TGTGCCAGCAGTGAAGATCAGTACCAAGAGACCCAGTACTTC. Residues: CASSEDQYQETQYF.

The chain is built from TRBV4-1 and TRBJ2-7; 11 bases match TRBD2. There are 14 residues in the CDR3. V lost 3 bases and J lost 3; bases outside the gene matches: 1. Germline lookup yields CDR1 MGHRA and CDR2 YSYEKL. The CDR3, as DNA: TGCGCCAGCAGCCACGGGACTAGCGGCTACGAGCAGTACTTC. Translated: CASSHGTSGYEQYF.

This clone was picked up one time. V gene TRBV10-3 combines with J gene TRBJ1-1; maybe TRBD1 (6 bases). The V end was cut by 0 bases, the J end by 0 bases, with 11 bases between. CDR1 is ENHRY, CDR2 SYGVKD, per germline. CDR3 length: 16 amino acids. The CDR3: CAISESFGQMNTEAFF. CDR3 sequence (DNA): TGTGCCATCAGTGAGTCTTTTGGACAGATGAACACTGAAGCTTTCTTT.

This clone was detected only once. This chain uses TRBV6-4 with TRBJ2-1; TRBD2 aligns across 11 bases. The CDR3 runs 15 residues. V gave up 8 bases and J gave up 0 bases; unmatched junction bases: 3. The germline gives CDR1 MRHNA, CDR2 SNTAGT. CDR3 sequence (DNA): TGTGCCAGCGGGACTAGCGGAAGCTCCTACAATGAGCAGTTCTTC. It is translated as CASGTSGSSYNEQFF.

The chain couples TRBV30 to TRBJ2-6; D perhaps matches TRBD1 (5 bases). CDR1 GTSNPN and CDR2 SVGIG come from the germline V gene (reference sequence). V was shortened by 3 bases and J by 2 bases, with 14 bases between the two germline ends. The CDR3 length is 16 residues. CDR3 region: CAWSPRWGPGANVLTF. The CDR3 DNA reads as TGTGCCTGGAGCCCCCGGTGGGGCCCTGGGGCCAACGTCCTGACTTTC.